The clone carrying this T cell receptor (beta chain) has a count of ten or more. As yet, its antigen is unknown. Described time point: newly diagnosed GD, antithyroid drugs for less than 3 months. RNA isolated from PBMCs was used to make the TCR library. This entry belongs to a study of regulatory T cells in long-lasting Graves disease. Looking at the study overall: The study enrolled newly diagnosed Graves' patients on antithyroid drugs under 3 months. Whole-study findings and limits: Fewer public clonotypes were shared by new patients (just under 1,000) than by persistent patients (about 2,800).

HTBI primers from iRepertoire and Arm-PCR of CDR3 regions yielded the TCR beta libraries. Each CDR3 protein gets one entry after TCRdb re-called the multiplex PCR reads with MiXCR. The data hold about 460,000 distinct CDR3 sequences, with around 13% observed a single time. The length of the CDR3 is 15 residues. The ends lost 4 bases at V and 7 bases at J; junction bases unmatched: 3. Germline V gene lookup returns CDR1 MNHEY and CDR2 SMNVEV (reference sequence). The same sample was also studied in work on T cells in Graves' hyperthyroidism and ophthalmopathy. That work contributes: Each diagnosis drew on symptoms, thyroxine, TRAb, thyroid ultrasound and orbital computed tomography findings. Initially, a first-round RT-PCR of the TCR CDR3 employed the HTBI primer set.

Sequences were derived from peripheral blood mononuclear cells (PBMCs), sampled at new diagnosis, from a patient treated with antithyroid drugs. The V gene is TRBV27, the J gene TRBJ2-3; 15 positions agree with TRBD2. The receptor's source is a woman aged 45-65 years with Graves disease. CDR3 DNA sequence: TGTGCCAGCAGTTCCGGGACTAGCGGGAGGTATACGCAGTATTTT. Residues: CASSSGTSGRYTQYF.